Listed below are T cell receptor beta chains from one sample, sequenced in a study of blood T cell repertoires in COVID-19. Method: immunoSEQ multiplex PCR; TCRdb's copy keeps in-frame clones and lacks some. The table records about 500,000 clones, roughly 89% of them present only once. Sample: peripheral blood. Every receptor here comes from a woman between 45 and 60 years old with COVID-19, enrolled during active disease. CDR3s leave out the opening cysteine and the closing phenylalanine or tryptophan. Rows may omit the clone size; those that give it use once, few, many or a size class.

cdr3_aa v_call clone_size j_call
ASVSQGQPQH TRBV12-5 . TRBJ1-5
ASSMNLYEQY TRBV19 . TRBJ2-7
ATRGEVRPSYEQY TRBV28 . TRBJ2-7
SVGRDSTSTDTQY TRBV29-1 . TRBJ2-3
ASSLSPGLATNEQF TRBV27 . TRBJ2-1
ATSRVTGDNQPQH TRBV15 . TRBJ1-5
ASSSRDRVLSGGYT TRBV11-2 . TRBJ1-2
ATSDPSRGRGSYNEQF TRBV24-1 . TRBJ2-1
ASSFTGAGRYSNQPQH TRBV6-2/TRBV6-3 . TRBJ1-5
ASSLRPGDTQY TRBV6-5 . TRBJ2-3
AWSEGAAPEAF TRBV30 few TRBJ1-1
ASSLGGGTEAF TRBV7-2 . TRBJ1-1
ASSSGTGHYNEQF TRBV19 . TRBJ2-1
ASSLSVGGYT TRBV7-9 . TRBJ1-2
ASSSRGEAGRAAQF TRBV7-9 once TRBJ2-1
ASSEAGSGEQY TRBV2 few TRBJ2-7
ASSFGPGRGSPLH TRBV5-6 few TRBJ1-6
ASQTGGRLDEKLF TRBV19 . TRBJ1-4
ASSQGQGSQPQH TRBV3-1/TRBV3-2 . TRBJ1-5
ASSGSRGYTDTQY TRBV2 . TRBJ2-3
ASSPRTGSNTEAF TRBV5-1 . TRBJ1-1
ASSFGGANQPQH TRBV5-6 . TRBJ1-5
ASKQTESNTEAF TRBV19 . TRBJ1-1
ASSSTLNTEAF TRBV5-1 . TRBJ1-1
ATSRGGETQY TRBV24-1 . TRBJ2-5
ATSRVSNNEQF TRBV15 . TRBJ2-1
ASSYSRGRGYT TRBV6-5 . TRBJ1-2
ASSLGVRGRRTEAF TRBV5-1 once TRBJ1-1
ASRPQVSGNTIY TRBV7-2 few TRBJ1-3
ASSLHEGAYSNQPQH TRBV27 . TRBJ1-5
ASSQRDRGAQPT TRBV3-1/TRBV3-2 . TRBJ1-2
ASTGNSTYEQY TRBV6-5 . TRBJ2-7
AWGGAGNTIY TRBV30 . TRBJ1-3
ASSYSRRGQSYEQY TRBV6-2/TRBV6-3 few TRBJ2-7
ASSATETGDRETQY TRBV5-1 . TRBJ2-5
ANPGLYGYT TRBV6-5 . TRBJ1-2
ASSLKGAAYGYT TRBV5-6 few TRBJ1-2
ASSPLGGRGEQY TRBV7-7 . TRBJ2-7
ASSRPFPGLAGGETQY TRBV4-1 many TRBJ2-5
ASSQAHRTDTQY TRBV4-1 . TRBJ2-3
ASSLGGGSEETQY TRBV5-1 . TRBJ2-5
ASSEQQGHYGYT TRBV2 . TRBJ1-2
ASSSWGGRTDTQY TRBV5-1 . TRBJ2-3
ASRSGTGDLANYGYT TRBV19 . TRBJ1-2
ASSLQGTYEQY TRBV18 . TRBJ2-7
ASSPLRGNTGELF TRBV3-1/TRBV3-2 . TRBJ2-2
AISEEGSYNSPLH TRBV10-3 . TRBJ1-6
ASSRDRDYEQY TRBV13 once TRBJ2-7
ASRGKTGAGELF TRBV3-1/TRBV3-2 . TRBJ2-2
AISETGALGYGYT TRBV10-3 . TRBJ1-2
ASSEDRGKDEQY TRBV10-1 . TRBJ2-7
ASSEAPSLRRANYGYT TRBV6-1 . TRBJ1-2
ATSDGGSGEQY TRBV24-1 . TRBJ2-7
ASSTRGNEQY TRBV19 . TRBJ2-7
ASSQDRVTEAF TRBV12-3/TRBV12-4 . TRBJ1-1
ASRGDPTNEKLF TRBV19 . TRBJ1-4
ASSFLYRGRAF TRBV5-1 . TRBJ1-1
ASSLGQGLGTDTQY TRBV9 . TRBJ2-3
ATSETSGAETQY TRBV24-1 . TRBJ2-5